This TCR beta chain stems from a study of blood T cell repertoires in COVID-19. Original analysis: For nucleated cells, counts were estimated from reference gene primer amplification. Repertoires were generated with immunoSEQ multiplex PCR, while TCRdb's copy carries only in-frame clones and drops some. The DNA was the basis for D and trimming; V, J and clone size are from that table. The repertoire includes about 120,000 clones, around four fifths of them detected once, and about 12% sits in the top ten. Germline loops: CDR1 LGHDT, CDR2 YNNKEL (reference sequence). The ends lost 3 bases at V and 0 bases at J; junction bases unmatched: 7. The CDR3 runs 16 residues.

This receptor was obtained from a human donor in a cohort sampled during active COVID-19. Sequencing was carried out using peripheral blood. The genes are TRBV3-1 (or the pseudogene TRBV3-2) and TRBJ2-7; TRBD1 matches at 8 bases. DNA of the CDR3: TGTGCCAGCAGCCAGTCTTCCGGGACAGGCTCCTACGAGCAGTACTTC. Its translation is CASSQSSGTGSYEQYF.